The 21 T cell receptor beta chains below were found in one sample sequenced in a study of T cell responses to AZD1222 COVID-19 vaccine. Here immunoSEQ multiplex PCR was the method, and the copy in TCRdb shows in-frame clones only, minus some. This sample has 130,000 or so clones, with approximately 90% found just once. The sample in question was peripheral blood, obtained 28 days after the second AZD1222 dose. The receptors were gathered from an adult who received the AZD1222 COVID-19 vaccine.

J is TRBJ2-1 and V is TRBV5-5; D is undetermined. This CDR3 comprises 13 residues. The germline V gene encodes CDR1 SGHKS and CDR2 YYEKEE (reference sequence). V was shortened by 0 bases and J by 6 bases, with 7 bases between the two germline ends. The CDR3 nucleotides are TGTGCCAGCAGCTTGGGTCCGGGCAATGAGCAGTTCTTC. This encodes CASSLGPGNEQFF.

The chain recombines TRBV5-1 with TRBJ2-3, with TRBD2 identical over 8 bases. J gave up 6 bases and V 0 bases, and 9 bases lay outside the gene matches. The CDR3 spans 16 residues. Germline CDR1 SGHRS, CDR2 YFSETQ. CDR3 amino acids: CASSLDTAGGGDTQYF. The CDR3 DNA is TGCGCCAGCAGCTTGGACACGGCGGGAGGAGGGGATACGCAGTATTTT. The full variable domain, its missing parts supplied by reference TRBV5-1 and TRBJ2-3, is KAGVTQTPRYLIKTRGQQVTLSCSPISGHRSVSWYQQTPGQGLQFLFEYFSETQRNKGNFPGRFSGRQFSNSRSEMNVSTLELGDSALYLCASSLDTAGGGDTQYFGPGTRLTVL.

The V call is TRBV5-1, the J call TRBJ1-6, with 7 bases matching TRBD1. CDR1 SGHRS and CDR2 YFSETQ come from the germline V gene. Losses at the gene ends were 2 bases for V and 10 bases for J; bases not matched to a gene: 9. This CDR3 has 15 amino acids. CDR3 DNA sequence: TGCGCCAGCAGCTTACGACAGGGCGGAGGCTCACCCCTCCACTTT. Its protein product is CASSLRQGGGSPLHF.

This clone was observed once. J is TRBJ2-1 and V is TRBV10-3; 13 bases fit TRBD2. CDR1 is ENHRY and CDR2 is SYGVKD in the germline V gene. The V and J ends lost 4 bases and 0 bases, in that order; junction bases with no gene match: 6. The CDR3 length is 18 residues. CDR3: CAISGRTSGSSSYNEQFF. In DNA, the CDR3 is TGTGCCATCAGTGGGAGGACTAGCGGGAGCAGCTCCTACAATGAGCAGTTCTTC.

J is TRBJ2-1 and V is TRBV7-3, with TRBD2 matching 7 bases. Losses at the gene ends were 5 bases for V and 4 bases for J; bases not matched to a gene: 11. There are 16 residues in the CDR3. Germline loops: CDR1 SGHTA, CDR2 FQGTGA. The chain's CDR3 is CASSPESGTPYNEQFF. The CDR3 bases are TGTGCCAGCAGCCCTGAAAGCGGGACCCCTTACAATGAGCAGTTCTTC.

The chain is built from TRBV20-1 and TRBJ1-4; TRBD1 is a possible D gene (6 bases). Germline values: CDR1 DFQATT, CDR2 SNEGSKA (reference sequence). V lost 3 bases, J lost 7 bases, and 6 bases lay in between. This CDR3 is built from 11 residues. CDR3 DNA: TGCAGTGCTAGCAGGGGTGAAAAACTGTTTTTT. Its translation: CSASRGEKLFF.

The CDR3 reads CASSQEISREGYGYTF. The DNA of the CDR3 is TGTGCCAGCAGCCAAGAGATCTCACGGGAGGGGTATGGCTACACCTTC. The chain joins TRBV4-2 to TRBJ1-2; maybe TRBD1 (5 bases). Germline CDR1 is LGHNA and CDR2 is YNFKEQ. This CDR3 contains 16 residues. Trimming removed 0 bases from V and 5 bases from J, with 16 bases in between.

This rearrangement joins TRBV19 to TRBJ2-1; 8 bases are shared with TRBD1. The germline gives CDR1 LNHDA, CDR2 SQIVND (reference sequence). The J segment lost 9 bases and the V segment lost 6 bases, leaving 16 bases of the junction unmatched. This CDR3 has 16 residues. CDR3 DNA sequence: TGTGCCAGTAGCCCCGTGCTCCAGGGGGCGAGGGTTGAGCAGTTCTTC. This translates into CASSPVLQGARVEQFF.

The chain combines TRBV5-1 with TRBJ2-1; 9 bases match TRBD1. Germline V gives CDR1 SGHRS, CDR2 YFSETQ. V shed 0 bases, J shed 7 bases, and the junction held 11 bases outside the gene matches. This CDR3 spans 17 amino acids. CDR3 in amino acids: CASSLGIATGGLNEQFF. CDR3 nucleotide sequence: TGCGCCAGCAGCTTGGGTATCGCGACAGGGGGTTTGAATGAGCAGTTCTTC. The full variable domain, rest sourced from reference TRBV5-1 and TRBJ2-1, is KAGVTQTPRYLIKTRGQQVTLSCSPISGHRSVSWYQQTPGQGLQFLFEYFSETQRNKGNFPGRFSGRQFSNSRSEMNVSTLELGDSALYLCASSLGIATGGLNEQFFGPGTRLTVL.

The gene calls are TRBV3-1 (or the pseudogene TRBV3-2) and TRBJ2-5, with TRBD2 as a possible D gene (5 bases). Germline V gene sequence: CDR1 LGHDT, CDR2 YNNKEL (reference sequence). The CDR3 is 15 amino acids. Trimming stripped 7 bases from V and 4 bases from J, with 19 bases between. CDR3 loop: CASNKDGVGGETQYF. CDR3 sequence (DNA): TGTGCCAGCAATAAGGACGGGGTTGGTGGAGAGACCCAGTACTTC.

The chain links TRBV3-1 (or the pseudogene TRBV3-2) to TRBJ2-3; D ambiguous. Trimming pared 3 bases from V and 2 bases from J, leaving 3 bases between. Germline CDR1 LGHDT, CDR2 YNNKEL (reference sequence). The CDR3 consists of 12 residues. The CDR3 DNA reads as TGTGCCAGCAGCCATGACACAGATACGCAGTATTTT. It is translated as CASSHDTDTQYF.

The chain is built from TRBV2 and TRBJ1-5; 7 bases are a match to TRBD1. J gave up 0 bases and V 11 bases, and 4 bases lay outside the gene matches. The length of the CDR3 is 13 residues. Per the germline V gene, CDR1 is SNHLY and CDR2 is FYNNEI. In nucleotides, the CDR3 is TGTGCCGGCGGACAGGATAGCAATCAGCCCCAGCATTTT. This encodes CAGGQDSNQPQHF.

J is TRBJ2-1 and V is TRBV6-5; 8 nucleotides match TRBD1. The CDR3 is made up of 14 amino acids. The germline V gene encodes CDR1 MNHEY and CDR2 SVGAGI. V dropped 6 bases and J dropped 5; count of bases not matched to a gene: 6. CDR3 bases: TGTGCCAGCAGCCTGACAGGGGCCCACAATGAGCAGTTCTTC. This codes for CASSLTGAHNEQFF.

The chain has TRBV27 and TRBJ1-5; D possibly corresponds to TRBD1 (6 bases). The CDR3 has 16 residues. Germline lookup yields CDR1 MNHEY and CDR2 SMNVEV (reference sequence). The V end lost 7 bases, the J end lost 0 bases, and 16 bases lay between the germline ends. CDR3 nucleotide sequence: TGTGCCAGCACGGCAAAAGGGGGGAATAGCAATCAGCCCCAGCATTTT. Protein: CASTAKGGNSNQPQHF.

The chain couples TRBV7-9 to TRBJ2-7; TRBD1 matches at 7 bases. V was pared by 5 bases and J by 3 bases, with 7 bases of the junction left unmatched. The germline CDR1 and CDR2 sequences are SEHNR and FQNEAQ (reference sequence). The CDR3 spans 14 residues. The CDR3 loop reads CASSPGQLVYEQYF. CDR3 bases: TGTGCCAGCAGCCCGGGACAGTTGGTCTACGAGCAGTACTTC.

V usage is TRBV28 and J usage is TRBJ2-7; D ambiguous. CDR3 length equals 18 residues. CDR1 MDHEN and CDR2 SYDVKM come from the germline V gene. Trimming left V 2 bases short and J 0 bases short, with 20 bases between. CDR3 coding DNA: TGTGCCAGCAGTTTAGGATTGGGTTTGGACCGACGCTCCTACGAGCAGTACTTC. It yields the protein CASSLGLGLDRRSYEQYF.

The V gene is TRBV11-2, the J gene TRBJ2-4, with D possibly called TRBD1 or TRBD2 (6 bases each). Germline CDR1 SGHAT, CDR2 FQNNGV. This CDR3 contains 16 residues. Trimming pared 3 bases from V and 9 bases from J, leaving 21 bases between. DNA of the CDR3: TGTGCCAGCAGCTTGGAGGGGGGAGCAGGGGCAAGCATTCAGTACTTC. Its protein is CASSLEGGAGASIQYF.

The rearrangement uses TRBV19 and TRBJ2-5; 12 positions agree with TRBD2. In germline, CDR1 is LNHDA, CDR2 SQIVND (reference sequence). Trimming took 5 bases from V and 5 from J; bases not matched to a gene: 9. This CDR3 is built from 16 residues. The CDR3 here is CASSHILAGGRETQYF. The CDR3 DNA is TGTGCCAGTAGTCATATCCTAGCGGGAGGGAGGGAGACCCAGTACTTC.

The chain has TRBV19 and TRBJ1-2, with TRBD1 identical over 10 bases. Trimming cost V 6 bases and J 2 bases; bases outside gene matches: 3. The CDR3 length is 14 residues. The germline gives CDR1 LNHDA, CDR2 SQIVND (reference sequence). DNA of the CDR3: TGTGCCAGTAGGCCGGACAGGGGGAACTATGGCTACACCTTC. Amino acid sequence: CASRPDRGNYGYTF.

The chain has TRBV6-5 and TRBJ2-1, with TRBD2 matching 11 bases. The V and J ends lost 11 bases and 6 bases, in that order; junction bases with no gene match: 6. CDR3 length: 13 amino acids. Germline V CDR1 and CDR2: MNHEY, SVGAGI. Here the CDR3 reads CASSGRYGNEQFF. CDR3 nucleotide sequence: TGTGCCTCTAGCGGGAGGTACGGCAATGAGCAGTTCTTC.

The chain has TRBV5-4 and TRBJ2-1; D is undetermined. The CDR3 spans 14 residues. With 0 bases removed from V and 8 bases from J, the gap between germline ends came to 12 bases. Germline assignment: CDR1 SGHNT and CDR2 YYREEE (reference sequence). This CDR3 is CASSLAGVGDEQFF. CDR3 sequence (DNA): TGTGCCAGCAGCTTGGCCGGCGTCGGCGATGAGCAGTTCTTC.